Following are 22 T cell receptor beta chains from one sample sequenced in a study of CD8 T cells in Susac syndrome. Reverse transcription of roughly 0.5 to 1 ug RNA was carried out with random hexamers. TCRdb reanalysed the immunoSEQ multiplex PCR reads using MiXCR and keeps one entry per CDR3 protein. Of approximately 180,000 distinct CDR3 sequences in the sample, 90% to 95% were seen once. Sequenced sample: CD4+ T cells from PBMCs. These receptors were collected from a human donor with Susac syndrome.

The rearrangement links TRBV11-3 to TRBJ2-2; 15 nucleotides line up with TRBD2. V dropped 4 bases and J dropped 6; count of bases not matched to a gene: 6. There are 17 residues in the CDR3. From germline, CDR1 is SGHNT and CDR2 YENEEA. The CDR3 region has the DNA TGTGCCAGCAGCTCCAGGACTAGCGGGAGGGCCCCCGGGGAGCTGTTTTTT. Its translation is CASSSRTSGRAPGELFF.

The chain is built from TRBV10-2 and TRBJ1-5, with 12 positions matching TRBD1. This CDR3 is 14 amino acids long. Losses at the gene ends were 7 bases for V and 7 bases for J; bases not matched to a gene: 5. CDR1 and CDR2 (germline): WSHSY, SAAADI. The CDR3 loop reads CASTGQGASQPQHF. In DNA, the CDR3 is TGCGCCAGCACGGGACAGGGGGCGAGCCAGCCCCAGCATTTT.

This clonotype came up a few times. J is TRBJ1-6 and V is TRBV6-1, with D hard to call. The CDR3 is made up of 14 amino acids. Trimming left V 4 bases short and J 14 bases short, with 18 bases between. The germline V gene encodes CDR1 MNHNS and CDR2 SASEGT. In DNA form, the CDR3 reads TGTGCCAGCAGTGGCGGACGGCTAGGGAGCACCCTCCACTTT. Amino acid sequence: CASSGGRLGSTLHF.

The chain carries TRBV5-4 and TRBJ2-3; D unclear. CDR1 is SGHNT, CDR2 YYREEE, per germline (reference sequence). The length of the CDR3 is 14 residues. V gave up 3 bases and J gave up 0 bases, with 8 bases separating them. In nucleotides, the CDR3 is TGTGCCAGCAGCTGGGCCTCAAGCACAGATACGCAGTATTTT. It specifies CASSWASSTDTQYF.

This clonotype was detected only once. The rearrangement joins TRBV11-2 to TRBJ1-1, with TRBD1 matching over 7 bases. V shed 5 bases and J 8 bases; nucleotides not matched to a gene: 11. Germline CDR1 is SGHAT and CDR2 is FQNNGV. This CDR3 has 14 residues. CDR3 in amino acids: CASSRFFRDREAFF. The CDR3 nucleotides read TGTGCCAGCAGCCGTTTTTTTAGGGACAGAGAAGCTTTCTTT.

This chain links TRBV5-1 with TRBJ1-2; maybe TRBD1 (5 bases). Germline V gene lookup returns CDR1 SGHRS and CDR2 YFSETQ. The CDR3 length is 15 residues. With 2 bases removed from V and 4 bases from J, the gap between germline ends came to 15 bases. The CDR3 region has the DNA TGCGCCAGCAGCTTCCGACCGGGACTCATCTATGGCTACACCTTC. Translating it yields CASSFRPGLIYGYTF.

The CDR3 sequence: CASSHVHTIYGYTF. The CDR3 DNA follows: TGTGCCAGCAGTCACGTACACACCATCTATGGCTACACCTTC. This chain uses TRBV12-3 or TRBV12-4 with TRBJ1-2; no definite D call. This CDR3 contains 14 residues. V lost 5 bases, J lost 4 bases, and 14 bases lay in between.

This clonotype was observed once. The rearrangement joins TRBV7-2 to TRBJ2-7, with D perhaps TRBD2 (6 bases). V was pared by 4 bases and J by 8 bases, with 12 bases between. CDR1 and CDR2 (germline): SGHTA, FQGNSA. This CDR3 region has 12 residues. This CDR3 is CASSSTTRQQYF. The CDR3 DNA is TGTGCCAGCAGCTCGACGACTAGACAGCAGTACTTC.

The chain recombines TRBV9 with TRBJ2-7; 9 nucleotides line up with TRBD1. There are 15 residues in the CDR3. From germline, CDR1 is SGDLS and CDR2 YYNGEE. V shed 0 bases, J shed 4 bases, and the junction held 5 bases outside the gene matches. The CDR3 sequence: CASSVVPGQGYEQYF. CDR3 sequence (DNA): TGTGCCAGCAGCGTAGTTCCCGGACAGGGGTACGAGCAGTACTTC. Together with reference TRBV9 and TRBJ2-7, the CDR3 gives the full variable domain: DSGVTQTPKHLITATGQRVTLRCSPRSGDLSVYWYQQSLDQGLQFLIQYYNGEERAKGNILERFSAQQFPDLHSELNLSSLELGDSALYFCASSVVPGQGYEQYFGPGTRLTVT.

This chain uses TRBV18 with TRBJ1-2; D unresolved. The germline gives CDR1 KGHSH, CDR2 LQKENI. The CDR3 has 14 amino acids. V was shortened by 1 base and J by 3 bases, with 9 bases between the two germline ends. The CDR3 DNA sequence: TGTGCCAGCTCACCACAGAACGGAGACTATGGCTACACCTTC. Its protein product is CASSPQNGDYGYTF.

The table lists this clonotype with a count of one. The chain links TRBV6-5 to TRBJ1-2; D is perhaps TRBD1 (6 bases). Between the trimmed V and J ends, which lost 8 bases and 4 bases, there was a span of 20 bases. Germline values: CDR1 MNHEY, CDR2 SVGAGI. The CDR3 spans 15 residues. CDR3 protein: CASSQGGGLSYGYTF. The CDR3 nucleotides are TGTGCCAGCTCTCAAGGGGGTGGACTTAGCTATGGCTACACCTTC.

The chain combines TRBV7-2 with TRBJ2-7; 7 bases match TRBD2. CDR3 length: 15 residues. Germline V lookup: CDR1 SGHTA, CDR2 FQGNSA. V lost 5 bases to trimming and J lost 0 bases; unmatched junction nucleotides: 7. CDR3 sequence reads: CASSPTGRLSYEQYF. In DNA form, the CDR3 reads TGTGCCAGCAGCCCTACCGGGAGGCTCTCCTACGAGCAGTACTTC.

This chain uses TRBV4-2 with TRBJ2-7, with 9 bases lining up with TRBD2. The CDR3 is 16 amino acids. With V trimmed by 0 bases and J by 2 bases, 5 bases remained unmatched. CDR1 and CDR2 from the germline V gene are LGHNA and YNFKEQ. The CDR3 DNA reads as TGTGCCAGCAGCCAAGATCAGACTAGCGGTACCTACGAGCAGTACTTC. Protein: CASSQDQTSGTYEQYF.

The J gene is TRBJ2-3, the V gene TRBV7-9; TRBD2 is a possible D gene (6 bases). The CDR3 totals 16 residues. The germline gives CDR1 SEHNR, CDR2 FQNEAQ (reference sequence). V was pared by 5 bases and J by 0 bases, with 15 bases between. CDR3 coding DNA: TGTGCCAGCAGCGTCACTCGGGGGACTAGCACAGATACGCAGTATTTT. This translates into CASSVTRGTSTDTQYF.

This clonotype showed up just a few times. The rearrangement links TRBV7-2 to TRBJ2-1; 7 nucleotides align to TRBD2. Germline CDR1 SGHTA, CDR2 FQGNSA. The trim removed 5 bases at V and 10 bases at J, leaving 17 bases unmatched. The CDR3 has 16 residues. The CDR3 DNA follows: TGTGCCAGCAGCCCGAGGGTGGCTAGCGGCCCTCGGGAGCAGTTCTTC. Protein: CASSPRVASGPREQFF.

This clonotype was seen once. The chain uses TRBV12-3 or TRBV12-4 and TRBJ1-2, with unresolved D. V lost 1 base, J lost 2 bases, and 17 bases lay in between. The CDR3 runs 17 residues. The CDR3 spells CASSLGMVPLPNYGYTF. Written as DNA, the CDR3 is TGTGCCAGCAGTTTAGGAATGGTACCACTCCCCAACTATGGCTACACCTTC.

As DNA, the CDR3 is TGCGCCAGCAGGGTCGACACTCAGGGAGTCTCCTATGGCTACACCTTC. Translation: CASRVDTQGVSYGYTF. The chain employs TRBV10-2 and TRBJ1-2; D is possibly TRBD1 (5 bases). From germline, CDR1 is WSHSY and CDR2 SAAADI. This CDR3 contains 16 residues. V lost 6 bases and J lost 4, with 21 bases in between.

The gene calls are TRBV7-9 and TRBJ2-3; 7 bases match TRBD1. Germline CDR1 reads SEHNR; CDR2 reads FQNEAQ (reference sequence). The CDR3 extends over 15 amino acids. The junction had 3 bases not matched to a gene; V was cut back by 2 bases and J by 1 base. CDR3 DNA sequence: TGTGCCAGCAGCTTAAGGACAGGACGCACAGATACGCAGTATTTT. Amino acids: CASSLRTGRTDTQYF.

The CDR3 DNA reads as TGTGCCACCAGTGACGCAGGGGCTTCGGAGACCCAGTACTTC. This translates into CATSDAGASETQYF. This chain connects TRBV24-1 to TRBJ2-5, with D possibly being TRBD1 (6 bases). The ends were cut back, 4 bases at V and 5 bases at J, with 13 bases in the middle. The CDR3 consists of 14 residues. Germline V gene sequence: CDR1 KGHDR, CDR2 SFDVKD.

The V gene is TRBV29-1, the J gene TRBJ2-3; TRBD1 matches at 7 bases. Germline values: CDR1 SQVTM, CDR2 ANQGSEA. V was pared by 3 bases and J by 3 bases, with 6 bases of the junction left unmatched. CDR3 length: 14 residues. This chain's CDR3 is CSVDRPQGTDTQYF. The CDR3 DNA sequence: TGCAGCGTTGATCGGCCACAGGGGACAGATACGCAGTATTTT.

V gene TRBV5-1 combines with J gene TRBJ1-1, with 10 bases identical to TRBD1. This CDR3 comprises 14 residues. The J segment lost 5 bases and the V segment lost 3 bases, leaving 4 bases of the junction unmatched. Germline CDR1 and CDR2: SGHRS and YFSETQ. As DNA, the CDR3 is TGCGCCAGCAGCTCGGGACAGGGGAGGACTGAAGCTTTCTTT. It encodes CASSSGQGRTEAFF. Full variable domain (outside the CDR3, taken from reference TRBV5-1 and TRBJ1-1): KAGVTQTPRYLIKTRGQQVTLSCSPISGHRSVSWYQQTPGQGLQFLFEYFSETQRNKGNFPGRFSGRQFSNSRSEMNVSTLELGDSALYLCASSSGQGRTEAFFGQGTRLTVV.

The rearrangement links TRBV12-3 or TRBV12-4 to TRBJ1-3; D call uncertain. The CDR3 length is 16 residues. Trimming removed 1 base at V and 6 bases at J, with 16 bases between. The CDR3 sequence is CASSLGLGKRENTIYF. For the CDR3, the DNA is TGTGCCAGCAGTTTAGGGCTAGGAAAGAGGGAAAACACCATATATTTT.